A selection of T cell receptor beta chains follows, all from one sample in a study of T cells in Graves' hyperthyroidism and ophthalmopathy. TCRdb called the multiplex PCR reads again in MiXCR, with one record for every CDR3 protein. The sample comprises more than 500,000 distinct CDR3 sequences, around 15% of which are singletons, and around 32% rests with the top ten. Sequenced input: blood. These receptors were taken from a woman younger than 45 with Graves' ophthalmopathy. Both conserved end residues are part of each CDR3. The D gene is left open where the match is weak. Clone sizes are given selectively: once, few, many, or a class where the clone is expanded.

v_gene: TRBV30
d_gene: .
j_gene: TRBJ1-1
abundance: many
CDR3nt: TGTGCCTGGAGCGGGCTGGAGGGGTACGTAGCTTTCTTT
CDR3aa: CAWSGLEGYVAFF

v_gene: TRBV7-6
d_gene: .
j_gene: TRBJ2-2
abundance: .
CDR3nt: TGTGCCAGCAGCTTAGCGTCCAACACCGGGGAGCTGTTTTTT
CDR3aa: CASSLASNTGELFF

v_gene: TRBV12-3/TRBV12-4
d_gene: TRBD2
j_gene: TRBJ2-1
abundance: .
CDR3nt: TGTGCCAGCAGTGAAGCGCGGGCGGGAGGGTTAAGCTCCTACAATGAGCAGTTCTTC
CDR3aa: CASSEARAGGLSSYNEQFF

v_gene: TRBV28
d_gene: TRBD1
j_gene: TRBJ2-3
abundance: many
CDR3nt: TGTGCCAGCAGTTATGGGACAGGGGAGGCAGATACGCAGTATTTT
CDR3aa: CASSYGTGEADTQYF

v_gene: TRBV28
d_gene: TRBD2
j_gene: TRBJ2-7
abundance: many
CDR3nt: TGTGCCAGCAGTTTTCCTAGCGGGAGGGCCGGATCCTACGAGCAGTACTTC
CDR3aa: CASSFPSGRAGSYEQYF

v_gene: TRBV14
d_gene: .
j_gene: TRBJ1-1
abundance: .
CDR3nt: TGTGCCAGCAGTCTGGTACCCACTGAAGCTTTCTTT
CDR3aa: CASSLVPTEAFF

v_gene: TRBV28
d_gene: .
j_gene: TRBJ2-4
abundance: many
CDR3nt: TGTGCCAGCAGTTTTATCTTTCTGCGGGACCTAGCCAAAAACATTCAGTACTTC
CDR3aa: CASSFIFLRDLAKNIQYF

v_gene: TRBV12-3/TRBV12-4
d_gene: .
j_gene: TRBJ1-1
abundance: many
CDR3nt: TGTGCCAGCAGTTTAAGGGGCGGTGAAGCTTTCTTT
CDR3aa: CASSLRGGEAFF

v_gene: TRBV2
d_gene: .
j_gene: TRBJ2-7
abundance: .
CDR3nt: TGTGCCAGCAGGATAGGGGGAGTAGAGCAGTACTTC
CDR3aa: CASRIGGVEQYF

v_gene: TRBV28
d_gene: TRBD1
j_gene: TRBJ1-2
abundance: many
CDR3nt: TGTGCCAGCAGTGAACCGGGACAGGGGTTCCGGGGCTACACCTTC
CDR3aa: CASSEPGQGFRGYTF

v_gene: TRBV30
d_gene: .
j_gene: TRBJ2-3
abundance: .
CDR3nt: TGTGCCTCCACAGGGTGGGGCACCGATACGCAGTATTTT
CDR3aa: CASTGWGTDTQYF

v_gene: TRBV28
d_gene: TRBD2
j_gene: TRBJ2-2
abundance: many
CDR3nt: TGTGCCAGCAGTTTATGCCCATTTTGCGGGAGGAACACCGGGGAGCTGTTTTTT
CDR3aa: CASSLCPFCGRNTGELFF

v_gene: TRBV12-3/TRBV12-4
d_gene: TRBD1
j_gene: TRBJ1-6
abundance: many
CDR3nt: TGTGCCAGCAGTTTGGGGGGACAGGGGGGTTCACCCCTCCACTTT
CDR3aa: CASSLGGQGGSPLHF

v_gene: TRBV6-2/TRBV6-3
d_gene: TRBD1
j_gene: TRBJ1-2
abundance: many
CDR3nt: TGTGCCAGCACTCGAGCGGACGACAGGGCGGCCTATGGCTACACCTTC
CDR3aa: CASTRADDRAAYGYTF

v_gene: TRBV2
d_gene: .
j_gene: TRBJ2-2
abundance: many
CDR3nt: TGTGCCAGCAGGCTAAGCAGCACCGGGGAGCTGTTTTTT
CDR3aa: CASRLSSTGELFF

v_gene: TRBV5-1
d_gene: .
j_gene: TRBJ2-3
abundance: many
CDR3nt: TGCGCCAGCAGCTTGGAAGGGGGCACAGATACGCAGTATTTT
CDR3aa: CASSLEGGTDTQYF

v_gene: TRBV20-1
d_gene: .
j_gene: TRBJ1-3
abundance: few
CDR3nt: TGCAGTGGAGGGCAGGGGCAAGGAAACACCATATATTTT
CDR3aa: CSGGQGQGNTIYF

v_gene: TRBV12-3/TRBV12-4
d_gene: .
j_gene: TRBJ1-2
abundance: many
CDR3nt: TGTGCCAGCAGTTCCCTCCTACAGGAGAACTATGGCTACACCTTC
CDR3aa: CASSSLLQENYGYTF

v_gene: TRBV2
d_gene: .
j_gene: TRBJ2-3
abundance: many
CDR3nt: TGTGCCAGCAGTGAAGATTCCCTGATCCAGAAGGGATGGGTGGATACGCAGTATTTT
CDR3aa: CASSEDSLIQKGWVDTQYF

v_gene: TRBV6-1
d_gene: TRBD2
j_gene: TRBJ2-1
abundance: many
CDR3nt: TGTGCCAGCAGTGAGACTAGCGGGAGTATCTATGAGCAGTTCTTC
CDR3aa: CASSETSGSIYEQFF

v_gene: TRBV20-1
d_gene: .
j_gene: TRBJ2-3
abundance: .
CDR3nt: TGCAGTGCTAGAGGACCGGGACACCCCCTAAGCACAGATACGCAGTATTTT
CDR3aa: CSARGPGHPLSTDTQYF

v_gene: TRBV5-1
d_gene: TRBD2
j_gene: TRBJ2-1
abundance: many
CDR3nt: TGCGCCAGCAGCCGCGGGGTTGGGACTAGCTTTATTGAGCAGTTCTTC
CDR3aa: CASSRGVGTSFIEQFF

v_gene: TRBV6-1
d_gene: TRBD1
j_gene: TRBJ2-7
abundance: many
CDR3nt: TGTGCCAGCAGCCCGGACAGGGTCGGAGCCTACGAGCAGTACTTC
CDR3aa: CASSPDRVGAYEQYF

v_gene: TRBV7-7
d_gene: .
j_gene: TRBJ2-5
abundance: .
CDR3nt: TGTGCCAGCAGCGACCCTACTACCTGGGAGACCCAGTACTTC
CDR3aa: CASSDPTTWETQYF

v_gene: TRBV10-3
d_gene: .
j_gene: TRBJ2-5
abundance: few
CDR3nt: TGTGCCATCAGTGAGCCGGGGGTAGAGACCCAGTACTTC
CDR3aa: CAISEPGVETQYF

v_gene: TRBV7-3
d_gene: TRBD2
j_gene: TRBJ2-3
abundance: .
CDR3nt: TGTGCCAGCAGCACCGCTAGCGGGATGGGCACAGATACGCAGTATTTT
CDR3aa: CASSTASGMGTDTQYF

v_gene: TRBV28
d_gene: .
j_gene: TRBJ2-1
abundance: many
CDR3nt: TGTGCCAGCAGTTTCGGATACAATGAGCAGTTCTTC
CDR3aa: CASSFGYNEQFF

v_gene: TRBV5-1
d_gene: TRBD1
j_gene: TRBJ2-1
abundance: many
CDR3nt: TGCGCCAGCAGCTTGTCCGGGACAGGGGGGAGCAATGAGCAGTTCTTC
CDR3aa: CASSLSGTGGSNEQFF

v_gene: TRBV29-1
d_gene: .
j_gene: TRBJ2-7
abundance: many
CDR3nt: TGCAGCGTTGAATTGGGGGGCACCTACGAGCAGTACTTC
CDR3aa: CSVELGGTYEQYF

v_gene: TRBV28
d_gene: TRBD1
j_gene: TRBJ2-7
abundance: many
CDR3nt: TGTGCCAGCAGTTCTGGGACAGTTTACTACGAGCAGTACTTC
CDR3aa: CASSSGTVYYEQYF

v_gene: TRBV5-1
d_gene: TRBD2
j_gene: TRBJ2-2
abundance: few
CDR3nt: TGCGCCAGCAGCCCCAGCGGGAGTAGTACCGGGGAGCTGTTTTTT
CDR3aa: CASSPSGSSTGELFF

v_gene: TRBV14
d_gene: .
j_gene: TRBJ2-2
abundance: few
CDR3nt: TGTGCCAGCAGCCCCTCGGATACCGGGGAGCTGTTTTTT
CDR3aa: CASSPSDTGELFF

v_gene: TRBV27
d_gene: .
j_gene: TRBJ2-3
abundance: .
CDR3nt: TGTGCCAGCACGATGAACAGGGTTAGCACAGATACGCAGTATTTT
CDR3aa: CASTMNRVSTDTQYF

v_gene: TRBV12-3/TRBV12-4
d_gene: .
j_gene: TRBJ2-3
abundance: .
CDR3nt: TGTGCCAGCAGCCACGGTGAATGGGCGAGGCCTAGCACAGATACGCAGTATTTT
CDR3aa: CASSHGEWARPSTDTQYF

v_gene: TRBV7-6
d_gene: TRBD1
j_gene: TRBJ2-5
abundance: many
CDR3nt: TGTGCCAGCAGCCCGAAACCGGGACAGCAAGAGACCCAGTACTTC
CDR3aa: CASSPKPGQQETQYF

v_gene: TRBV27
d_gene: .
j_gene: TRBJ2-7
abundance: .
CDR3nt: TGTGCCAGCAGTTTCTTCCCCCAGGGATCGAACGAGCAGTACTTC
CDR3aa: CASSFFPQGSNEQYF

v_gene: TRBV4-3
d_gene: .
j_gene: TRBJ2-5
abundance: few
CDR3nt: TGCGCCAGCAGCCAACGGGAGGGGGCCGGGGAGACCCAGTACTTC
CDR3aa: CASSQREGAGETQYF

v_gene: TRBV10-3
d_gene: .
j_gene: TRBJ1-2
abundance: few
CDR3nt: TGTGCCTCCCAGCGACGGGACACGAGCTTCTATGGCTACACCTTC
CDR3aa: CASQRRDTSFYGYTF

v_gene: TRBV19
d_gene: .
j_gene: TRBJ2-7
abundance: many
CDR3nt: TGTGCCAGTGCCGACTGGAGGGGATCCGAGCAGTACTTC
CDR3aa: CASADWRGSEQYF

v_gene: TRBV5-8
d_gene: .
j_gene: TRBJ2-2
abundance: .
CDR3nt: TGTGCCAGCAGCTTGCCGGGGGCGATTACGAACACCGGGGAGCTGTTTTTT
CDR3aa: CASSLPGAITNTGELFF

v_gene: TRBV27
d_gene: TRBD1
j_gene: TRBJ1-5
abundance: .
CDR3nt: TGTGCCAGCAGTTTAATCGGGACAGGGTCGGAAAGGCCCCAGCATTTT
CDR3aa: CASSLIGTGSERPQHF

v_gene: TRBV12-5
d_gene: TRBD2
j_gene: TRBJ2-5
abundance: .
CDR3nt: TGTGCTAGTGGTTTTAATAGCGGGAGACGATTCCAAGAGACCCAGTACTTC
CDR3aa: CASGFNSGRRFQETQYF

v_gene: TRBV20-1
d_gene: .
j_gene: TRBJ2-1
abundance: many
CDR3nt: TGCAGTGCTAGGAGGGCCGGGTACAATGAGCAGTTCTTC
CDR3aa: CSARRAGYNEQFF

v_gene: TRBV28
d_gene: .
j_gene: TRBJ2-7
abundance: many
CDR3nt: TGTGCCAGTCTCCGAAACGAGCAGTACTTC
CDR3aa: CASLRNEQYF

v_gene: TRBV20-1
d_gene: TRBD1
j_gene: TRBJ2-7
abundance: many
CDR3nt: TGCAGTGCTGACCGGGACAGGGCATCCGAGCAGTACTTC
CDR3aa: CSADRDRASEQYF

v_gene: TRBV28
d_gene: .
j_gene: TRBJ1-4
abundance: .
CDR3nt: TGTGCCAGCAGCGGCCGGACAGCCGGTGGGGAAAAACTGTTTTTT
CDR3aa: CASSGRTAGGEKLFF

v_gene: TRBV6-1
d_gene: .
j_gene: TRBJ2-7
abundance: many
CDR3nt: TGTGCCAGCTCTACGGGTATATCCTACGAGCAGTACTTC
CDR3aa: CASSTGISYEQYF

v_gene: TRBV7-8
d_gene: .
j_gene: TRBJ1-6
abundance: few
CDR3nt: TGTGCCAGCGCCTCCGACGTGCACTCCTATAATTCACCCCTCCACTTT
CDR3aa: CASASDVHSYNSPLHF

v_gene: TRBV24-1
d_gene: TRBD1
j_gene: TRBJ2-3
abundance: few
CDR3nt: TGTGCCACCAGTGATTTCGCCCGGGACAGGAGCACAGATACGCAGTATTTT
CDR3aa: CATSDFARDRSTDTQYF

v_gene: TRBV20-1
d_gene: .
j_gene: TRBJ2-5
abundance: many
CDR3nt: TGCAGTGCCACCCCCCCCAGAACCCAGTACTTC
CDR3aa: CSATPPRTQYF

v_gene: TRBV20-1
d_gene: TRBD2
j_gene: TRBJ2-1
abundance: few
CDR3nt: TGCAGTGCTCGGGAGGGTAGCGGGAGGGTTGAGCAGTTCTTC
CDR3aa: CSAREGSGRVEQFF

v_gene: TRBV28
d_gene: .
j_gene: TRBJ1-1
abundance: many
CDR3nt: TGTGCCAGCAGTTCCACAGGGTGGGCGAACACTGAAGCTTTCTTT
CDR3aa: CASSSTGWANTEAFF

v_gene: TRBV20-1
d_gene: .
j_gene: TRBJ2-5
abundance: many
CDR3nt: TGCAGTGCTGGGCCCTTAGGGGGGCTGGGAGAGACCCAGTACTTC
CDR3aa: CSAGPLGGLGETQYF

v_gene: TRBV10-3
d_gene: TRBD2
j_gene: TRBJ2-1
abundance: many
CDR3nt: TGTGCCATCAGTGCAACAGCGGGATTCTCTAATGAGCAGTTCTTC
CDR3aa: CAISATAGFSNEQFF

v_gene: TRBV27
d_gene: TRBD1
j_gene: TRBJ2-2
abundance: few
CDR3nt: TGTGCCAGCAGTCGCCCGGGACAGGGTGGAGTAGCCGGGGAGCTGTTTTTT
CDR3aa: CASSRPGQGGVAGELFF

v_gene: TRBV29-1
d_gene: .
j_gene: TRBJ2-7
abundance: few
CDR3nt: TGCAGCGTGGGCGGCGGGGCGTTGAGTGAGCAGTACTTC
CDR3aa: CSVGGGALSEQYF

v_gene: TRBV7-2
d_gene: TRBD2
j_gene: TRBJ2-7
abundance: many
CDR3nt: TGTGCCAGCAGCTTAAACGGCGGGAGGGCCGGCTACGAGCAGTACTTC
CDR3aa: CASSLNGGRAGYEQYF

v_gene: TRBV12-3/TRBV12-4
d_gene: .
j_gene: TRBJ1-5
abundance: many
CDR3nt: TGTGCCAGCAGTTTTGGGGCCCCCGGCAATCAGCCCCAGCATTTT
CDR3aa: CASSFGAPGNQPQHF

v_gene: TRBV5-1
d_gene: .
j_gene: TRBJ2-7
abundance: many
CDR3nt: TGCGCCAGCAGCTTGTCTGGCGGCTCCTACGAGCAGTACTTC
CDR3aa: CASSLSGGSYEQYF

v_gene: TRBV7-2
d_gene: .
j_gene: TRBJ1-2
abundance: many
CDR3nt: TGTGCCAGCAGCACCAGGGCAGGAATGAAAAATGGCTACACCTTC
CDR3aa: CASSTRAGMKNGYTF